This entry lists 17 T cell receptor beta chains sequenced from one sample in a study of spatial heterogeneity in lung cancer. Time point specified: sample taken at primary tumor resection. Unsorted whole RNA from tumor, nontumor lung or frozen PBMC underwent sequencing. Using its own MiXCR run on the 5' RACE reads, TCRdb lists one record per CDR3 protein. The repertoire holds 77,000 or so distinct CDR3 sequences, with about a fifth as singletons. Sequencing was performed on PBMCs, taken at surgery. These receptors were obtained from a male donor with early-stage non-small cell lung cancer.

This clonotype has only a few counts. The chain links TRBV14 to TRBJ1-1; D remains ambiguous. Looked up from germline, CDR1 is SGHDN and CDR2 is FVKESK. Trimming took 1 base from V and 0 from J, leaving 3 bases between them. The CDR3 covers 13 residues. The CDR3 loop reads CASSQALNTEAFF. CDR3 nucleotides: TGTGCCAGCAGCCAAGCGTTGAACACTGAAGCTTTCTTT.

This clonotype has just a few counts. This rearrangement joins TRBV4-2 to TRBJ2-2, with a tentative D call TRBD2 (6 bases). The CDR3 has 16 amino acids. Trimming pared 3 bases from V and 4 bases from J, leaving 15 bases between. Looked up from germline, CDR1 is LGHNA and CDR2 is YNFKEQ. The DNA for the CDR3 is TGTGCCAGCAGCCAGGTATCCGGAGGGCCCACCGGGGAGCTGTTTTTT. Translation: CASSQVSGGPTGELFF.

The gene calls are TRBV7-2 and TRBJ2-7; 8 bases map to TRBD1. With 2 bases clipped from V and 2 bases from J, the junction kept 11 bases outside the gene matches. Germline V gives CDR1 SGHTA, CDR2 FQGNSA. This CDR3 region has 17 residues. The CDR3 coding sequence is TGTGCCAGCAGCTTACGCCCTACGACAGGGGCTACCTACGAGCAGTACTTC. Translating it yields CASSLRPTTGATYEQYF.

This chain links TRBV27 with TRBJ2-7; 15 nucleotides line up with TRBD2. Trimming at V came to 6 bases and at J to 4 bases, leaving 1 base not matched to a gene. This CDR3 is 14 amino acids long. Germline assignment: CDR1 MNHEY and CDR2 SMNVEV (reference sequence). As DNA, the CDR3 is TGTGCCAGCAGCGGGACTAGCGGGAGGTACGAGCAGTACTTC. This translates into CASSGTSGRYEQYF.

CDR3 in amino acids: CASSESTSPQETQYF. Written as DNA, the CDR3 is TGCGCCAGCAGTGAGTCGACTAGTCCCCAAGAGACCCAGTACTTC. This rearrangement joins TRBV10-2 to TRBJ2-5, with a weak D call TRBD2 (6 bases). The CDR3 sequence is 15 residues long. Deletions cut 0 bases from V and 1 base from J, with 9 bases between. The germline gives CDR1 WSHSY, CDR2 SAAADI.

This clonotype was seen a few times. The chain uses TRBV7-9 and TRBJ1-1; D is perhaps TRBD1 (6 bases). The CDR3 length is 15 residues. V was cut by 8 bases and J by 1 base, with 17 bases left in between. Germline loops: CDR1 SEHNR, CDR2 FQNEAQ (reference sequence). The CDR3 is CASVRTADTNTEAFF. The DNA for the CDR3 is TGTGCCAGCGTCCGGACAGCTGACACGAACACTGAAGCTTTCTTT. The full variable domain, in which reference TRBV7-9 and TRBJ1-1 provide the parts outside the CDR3, is DTGVSQNPRHKITKRGQNVTFRCDPISEHNRLYWYRQTLGQGPEFLTYFQNEAQLEKSRLLSDRFSAERPKGSFSTLEIQRTEQGDSAMYLCASVRTADTNTEAFFGQGTRLTVV.

This chain joins TRBV20-1 and TRBJ1-5; the match to TRBD1 covers 8 bases. Germline V gene lookup returns CDR1 DFQATT and CDR2 SNEGSKA (reference sequence). With 6 bases clipped from V and 4 bases from J, the junction kept 2 bases outside the gene matches. CDR3 length: 12 amino acids. DNA for the CDR3: TGCAGTGCCCGGGACAGGAATCAGCCCCAGCATTTT. Its translation: CSARDRNQPQHF.

The chain uses TRBV28 and TRBJ1-5; D is perhaps TRBD1 (5 bases). Germline CDR1 MDHEN, CDR2 SYDVKM. The V and J ends lost 7 bases and 7 bases respectively, with 14 bases between them. The CDR3 contains 13 residues. CDR3 amino acids: CASIPGLGQPQHF. Written as DNA, the CDR3 is TGTGCCAGCATTCCGGGACTCGGGCAGCCCCAGCATTTT.

This clonotype was recorded at least ten times. V usage is TRBV2 and J usage is TRBJ2-7; no reliable D call. The CDR3 has 10 amino acids. Trimming took 8 bases from V and 2 from J, leaving 4 bases between them. Germline V CDR1 and CDR2: SNHLY, FYNNEI. The DNA of the CDR3 is TGTGCCAGCGAAGCCTACGAGCAGTACTTC. This codes for CASEAYEQYF.

This clonotype was observed a few times. The chain recombines TRBV7-2 with TRBJ2-2; weak D call: TRBD1 (5 bases). CDR1 and CDR2 (germline): SGHTA, FQGNSA. V was cut by 2 bases and J by 0 bases, with 7 bases left in between. This CDR3 spans 15 amino acids. CDR3 loop: CASSLQGANTGELFF. The CDR3 DNA follows: TGTGCCAGCAGCTTACAAGGGGCGAACACCGGGGAGCTGTTTTTT.

This clonotype showed up many times. V usage is TRBV20-1 and J usage is TRBJ2-6; D is undetermined. The CDR3 sequence is 15 residues long. With 0 bases removed from V and 4 bases from J, the gap between germline ends came to 10 bases. Germline V gene lookup returns CDR1 DFQATT and CDR2 SNEGSKA (reference sequence). CDR3 protein: CSARDRKSGANVLTF. CDR3 nucleotide sequence: TGCAGTGCTAGAGATAGAAAGTCCGGGGCCAACGTCCTGACTTTC.

The chain combines TRBV7-2 with TRBJ1-2, with 7 bases aligning to TRBD1. This CDR3 spans 15 amino acids. The ends lost 1 base at V and 4 bases at J; junction bases unmatched: 6. From germline, CDR1 is SGHTA and CDR2 FQGNSA. The CDR3 region has the DNA TGTGCCAGCAGCTTAGACAACAGGGGCAGCTATGGCTACACCTTC. Its translation is CASSLDNRGSYGYTF.

This clonotype was seen only a few times. The chain couples TRBV30 to TRBJ1-4; D is unclear. The CDR3 loop spans 11 amino acids. Germline-derived CDR1 and CDR2 are GTSNPN and SVGIG (reference sequence). Trimming removed 0 bases from V and 8 bases from J, with 4 bases in between. The CDR3 DNA sequence: TGTGCCTGGAGTGTTGGAGAAAAACTGTTTTTT. This codes for CAWSVGEKLFF.

The chain combines TRBV5-1 with TRBJ2-1, with a weak D call TRBD2 (5 bases). Between the trimmed V and J ends, which lost 4 bases and 3 bases, there was a span of 11 bases. The CDR3 runs to 14 residues. Germline V lookup: CDR1 SGHRS, CDR2 YFSETQ. In DNA form, the CDR3 reads TGCGCCAGCAGCCCAAGGACTGGCTACAATGAGCAGTTCTTC. Translating it yields CASSPRTGYNEQFF.

This clonotype was counted a few times. The chain employs TRBV11-2 and TRBJ2-2, with D uncertain. Germline CDR1 and CDR2: SGHAT and FQNNGV. Trimming removed 0 bases from V and 8 bases from J, with 1 base in between. The CDR3 is 11 amino acids. CDR3 nucleotides: TGTGCCAGCAGCTTAGAAGGGGAGCTGTTTTTT. Translating it yields CASSLEGELFF. Together with reference TRBV11-2 and TRBJ2-2, the CDR3 gives the full variable domain: EAGVAQSPRYKIIEKRQSVAFWCNPISGHATLYWYQQILGQGPKLLIQFQNNGVVDDSQLPKDRFSAERLKGVDSTLKIQPAKLEDSAVYLCASSLEGELFFGEGSRLTVL.

This rearrangement joins TRBV5-4 to TRBJ2-2; D ambiguous. The CDR3 runs 15 residues. CDR1 and CDR2 (germline): SGHNT, YYREEE (reference sequence). V gave up 0 bases and J gave up 0 bases, with 6 bases separating them. The CDR3 loop reads CASSLDFSNTGELFF. For the CDR3, the DNA is TGTGCCAGCAGCTTGGACTTCTCGAACACCGGGGAGCTGTTTTTT.

The sample holds a few counts of this clonotype. The gene calls are TRBV6-6 and TRBJ2-7, with 9 bases matching TRBD2. CDR3 size: 13 residues. Losses at the gene ends were 5 bases for V and 7 bases for J; bases not matched to a gene: 6. The germline V gene has CDR1 MNHNY and CDR2 SVGAGI (reference sequence). The CDR3: CASSRVSGGEQYF. Here the CDR3 DNA reads TGTGCCAGCAGTCGGGTCAGCGGGGGGGAGCAGTACTTC.